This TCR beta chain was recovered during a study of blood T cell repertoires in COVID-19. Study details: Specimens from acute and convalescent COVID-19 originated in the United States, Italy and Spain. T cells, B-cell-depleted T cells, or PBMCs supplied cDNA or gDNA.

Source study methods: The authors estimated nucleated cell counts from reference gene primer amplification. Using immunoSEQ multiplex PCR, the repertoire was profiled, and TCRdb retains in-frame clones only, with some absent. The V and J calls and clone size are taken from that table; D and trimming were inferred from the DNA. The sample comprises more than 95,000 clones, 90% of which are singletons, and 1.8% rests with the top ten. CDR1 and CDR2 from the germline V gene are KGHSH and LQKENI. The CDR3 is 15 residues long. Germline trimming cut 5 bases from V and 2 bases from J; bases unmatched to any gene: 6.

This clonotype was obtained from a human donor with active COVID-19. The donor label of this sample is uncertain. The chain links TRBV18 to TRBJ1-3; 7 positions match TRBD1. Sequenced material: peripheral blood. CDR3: CASSTTGTTGNTIYF. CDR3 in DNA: TGTGCCAGCTCAACGACAGGGACAACTGGAAACACCATATATTTT.